The rows below give T cell receptor beta chains drawn from one sample of a study of blood T cell repertoires in COVID-19. The data were produced by immunoSEQ multiplex PCR, yet TCRdb's version contains in-frame clones alone and is incomplete. Counted here are about 200,000 clones, around 85% occurring once; the ten biggest clones make up around 1%. Sequenced material: peripheral blood. The origin of the receptors is a man in his 60s with COVID-19, enrolled during active disease. Each CDR3 is given with its conserved first and last residue. D genes are given only for firm matches. Where a row states a size, it is once, few, many or the class of an expanded clone; other rows omit it.

v_gene	abundance	d_gene	j_gene	CDR3aa	CDR3nt
TRBV5-4	NA	TRBD1	TRBJ2-1	CASSRNGRDRGLNEQFF	TGTGCCAGCAGCAGAAATGGTCGCGACAGGGGGTTAAATGAGCAGTTCTTC
TRBV28	NA	TRBD1	TRBJ1-2	CATLIGQGGYGYTF	TGTGCCACACTGATAGGACAGGGGGGCTATGGCTACACCTTC
TRBV2	NA	TRBD1	TRBJ1-1	CASRSGTGGPTEAFF	TGTGCCAGCAGATCCGGGACAGGGGGCCCCACTGAAGCTTTCTTT
TRBV5-4	NA	TRBD1	TRBJ2-5	CASSLGGARGYLGTQYF	TGTGCCAGCAGCTTAGGGGGCGCGAGGGGATACCTAGGGACCCAGTACTTC
TRBV3-1/TRBV3-2	NA	NA	TRBJ2-7	CASSPRGNLDLSPYEQYF	TGTGCCAGCAGCCCCCGAGGCAATCTAGATCTCTCTCCCTACGAGCAGTACTTC
TRBV6-5	NA	NA	TRBJ1-1	CASSYSIGVGTEAFF	TGTGCCAGCAGTTACTCGATAGGGGTGGGCACTGAAGCTTTCTTT
TRBV30	NA	NA	TRBJ1-1	CAWSVSGIVAFF	TGTGCCTGGAGTGTATCAGGGATTGTCGCTTTCTTT
TRBV2	NA	TRBD1	TRBJ1-2	CASSERTGAGYTF	TGTGCCAGCAGTGAAAGAACAGGGGCTGGCTACACCTTC
TRBV6-6	NA	TRBD1	TRBJ1-4	CASSYTTGGFNEKLFF	TGTGCCAGCAGTTACACTACAGGGGGCTTTAATGAAAAACTGTTTTTT
TRBV5-1	NA	NA	TRBJ1-1	CASSLEGYSNTEAFF	TGCGCCAGCAGCTTAGAGGGATATTCGAACACTGAAGCTTTCTTT
TRBV5-6	NA	TRBD1	TRBJ2-7	CASRPDRGYEQYF	TGTGCCAGCAGACCCGACAGGGGCTACGAGCAGTACTTC
TRBV7-3	NA	TRBD2	TRBJ2-3	CASSSRRWAGVRTDTQYF	TGTGCCAGCAGCTCCCGACGTTGGGCGGGAGTTCGGACAGATACGCAGTATTTT
TRBV28	NA	NA	TRBJ1-3	CASNPAGGRWGNTIYF	TGTGCCAGCAACCCAGCGGGGGGGCGTTGGGGAAACACCATATATTTT
TRBV5-6	NA	NA	TRBJ1-5	CASSLYRDNDYYSNQPQHF	TGTGCCAGCAGCTTATACCGGGACAACGACTATTATAGCAATCAGCCCCAGCATTTT
TRBV5-4	NA	NA	TRBJ2-2	CASSLDRSTGELFF	TGTGCCAGCAGCTTGGACAGGAGCACCGGGGAGCTGTTTTTT
TRBV6-5	NA	NA	TRBJ1-1	CASSYRRGDTEAFF	TGTGCCAGCAGTTACAGACGGGGGGACACTGAAGCTTTCTTT
TRBV5-8	NA	TRBD1	TRBJ2-1	CASSPPGQQGNEQFF	TGTGCCAGCAGCCCTCCGGGACAGCAGGGCAATGAGCAGTTCTTC
TRBV12-3/TRBV12-4	NA	NA	TRBJ1-1	CASSFPGMEAFF	TGTGCCAGCAGCTTCCCTGGCATGGAAGCTTTCTTT
TRBV2	NA	NA	TRBJ1-4	CATGEGANEKLFF	TGTGCCACCGGGGAAGGAGCTAATGAAAAACTGTTTTTT
TRBV5-6	NA	NA	TRBJ1-1	CASSPRGGIRVRTEAFF	TGTGCCAGCAGCCCGCGGGGAGGTATAAGGGTACGAACTGAAGCTTTCTTT
TRBV19	NA	TRBD2	TRBJ2-7	CASSSGRPFYEQYF	TGTGCCTCCAGCAGCGGGAGACCCTTCTACGAGCAGTACTTC
TRBV9	NA	TRBD2	TRBJ2-2	CASSVTSWGTGELFF	TGTGCCAGCAGCGTGACTAGCTGGGGCACCGGGGAGCTGTTTTTT
TRBV11-2	NA	NA	TRBJ2-3	CASGLTDTQYF	TGTGCCAGCGGGCTCACAGATACGCAGTATTTT
TRBV4-3	few	NA	TRBJ1-1	CASSQTGNTEAFF	TGCGCCAGCAGCCAAACAGGGAACACTGAAGCTTTCTTT
TRBV5-4	NA	NA	TRBJ2-3	CASSFRSLPHTQYF	TGTGCCAGCAGCTTCCGAAGTCTACCCCATACGCAGTATTTT
TRBV19	NA	NA	TRBJ1-5	CASSRTRQPASGNQPQHF	TGTGCCAGTAGTCGCACCCGACAGCCCGCGTCCGGCAATCAGCCCCAGCATTTT
TRBV6-2/TRBV6-3	once	NA	TRBJ1-1	CASSSPGHLNTEAFF	TGTGCCAGCAGTTCGCCGGGACACTTGAACACTGAAGCTTTCTTT
TRBV5-1	once	NA	TRBJ1-4	CASRTTGSDEKLFF	TGCGCCAGCAGGACGACCGGGAGCGATGAAAAACTGTTTTTT
TRBV10-3	NA	TRBD1	TRBJ1-2	CAISKGAGYGYTF	TGTGCCATCAGTAAGGGGGCGGGTTATGGCTACACCTTC
TRBV3-1/TRBV3-2	NA	NA	TRBJ1-1	CASNPGGEVSEAFF	TGTGCCAGCAACCCGGGGGGCGAAGTGTCTGAAGCTTTCTTT
TRBV27	few	NA	TRBJ1-6	CASSLTGRLTPLHF	TGTGCCAGCAGTTTAACGGGGAGGTTAACACCCCTCCACTTT
TRBV19	NA	NA	TRBJ1-2	CASSMSRTNYGYTF	TGCGCCAGTAGTATGTCCAGAACCAACTATGGCTACACCTTC
TRBV6-6	NA	NA	TRBJ2-4	CASSRLDRELAKNIQYF	TGTGCCAGCAGTCGACTCGACAGAGAACTAGCCAAAAACATTCAGTACTTC
TRBV5-1	NA	NA	TRBJ1-1	CASSFGDNTEAFF	TGCGCCAGCAGCTTCGGAGACAACACTGAAGCTTTCTTT
TRBV28	NA	NA	TRBJ1-6	CASSLGASENSPLHF	TGTGCCAGCAGTTTAGGGGCATCCGAGAATTCACCCCTCCACTTT